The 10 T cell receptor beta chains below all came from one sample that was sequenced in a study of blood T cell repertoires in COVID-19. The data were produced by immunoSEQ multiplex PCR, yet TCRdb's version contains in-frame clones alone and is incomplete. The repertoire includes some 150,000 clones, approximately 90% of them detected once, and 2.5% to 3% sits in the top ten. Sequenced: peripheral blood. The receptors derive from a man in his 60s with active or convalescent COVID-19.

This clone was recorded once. The CDR3 sequence: CASSAAFWGVNYGYTF. The CDR3 DNA follows: TGTGCCAGCAGCGCGGCCTTTTGGGGGGTTAACTATGGCTACACCTTC. The rearrangement links TRBV7-9 to TRBJ1-2; TRBD1 might be the D (5 bases). The CDR3 is 16 amino acids. The V gene lost 5 bases and the J gene lost 1 base, with 17 bases spanning the gap. CDR1 is SEHNR, CDR2 FQNEAQ, per germline (reference sequence).

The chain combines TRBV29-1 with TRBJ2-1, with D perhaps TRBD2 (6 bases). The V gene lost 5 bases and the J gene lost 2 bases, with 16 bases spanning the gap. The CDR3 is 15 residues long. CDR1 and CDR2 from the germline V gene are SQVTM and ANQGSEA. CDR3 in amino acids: CSVTPRDSPYNEQFF. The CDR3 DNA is TGCAGCGTTACCCCCCGGGACTCCCCCTACAATGAGCAGTTCTTC.

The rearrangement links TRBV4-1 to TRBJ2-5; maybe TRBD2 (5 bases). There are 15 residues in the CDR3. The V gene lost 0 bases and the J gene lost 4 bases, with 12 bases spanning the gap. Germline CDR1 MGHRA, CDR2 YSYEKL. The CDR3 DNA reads TGCGCCAGCAGCCAAGAGGTTGCGGGTGGAGAGACCCAGTACTTC. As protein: CASSQEVAGGETQYF.

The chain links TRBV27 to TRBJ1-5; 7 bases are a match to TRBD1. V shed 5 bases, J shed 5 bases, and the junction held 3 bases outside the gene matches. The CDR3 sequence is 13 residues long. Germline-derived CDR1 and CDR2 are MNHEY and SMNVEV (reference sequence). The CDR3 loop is CASSAQGDQPQHF. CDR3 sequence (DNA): TGTGCCAGCAGTGCTCAGGGGGATCAGCCCCAGCATTTT.

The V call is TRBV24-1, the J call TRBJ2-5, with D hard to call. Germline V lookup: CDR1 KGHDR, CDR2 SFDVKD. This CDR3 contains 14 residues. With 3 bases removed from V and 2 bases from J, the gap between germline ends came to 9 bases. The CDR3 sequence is CATSDTMTQETQYF. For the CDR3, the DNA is TGTGCCACCAGTGATACCATGACTCAAGAGACCCAGTACTTC.

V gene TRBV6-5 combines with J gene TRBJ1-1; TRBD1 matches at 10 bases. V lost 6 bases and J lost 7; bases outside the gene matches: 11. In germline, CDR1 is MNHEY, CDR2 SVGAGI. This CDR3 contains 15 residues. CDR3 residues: CASRYRDRGLSEAFF. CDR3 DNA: TGTGCCAGCAGATACCGGGACAGGGGACTAAGTGAAGCTTTCTTT.

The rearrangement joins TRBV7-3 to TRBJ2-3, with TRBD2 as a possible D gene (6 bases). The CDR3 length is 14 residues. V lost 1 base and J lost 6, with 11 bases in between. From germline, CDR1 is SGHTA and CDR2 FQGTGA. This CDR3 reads CASSLKGGADTQYF. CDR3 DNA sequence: TGTGCCAGCAGCTTAAAGGGAGGTGCCGATACGCAGTATTTT. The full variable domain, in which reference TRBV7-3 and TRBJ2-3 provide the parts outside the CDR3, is GAGVSQTPSNKVTEKGKYVELRCDPISGHTALYWYRQSLGQGPEFLIYFQGTGAADDSGLPNDRFFAVRPEGSVSTLKIQRTERGDSAVYLCASSLKGGADTQYFGPGTRLTVL.

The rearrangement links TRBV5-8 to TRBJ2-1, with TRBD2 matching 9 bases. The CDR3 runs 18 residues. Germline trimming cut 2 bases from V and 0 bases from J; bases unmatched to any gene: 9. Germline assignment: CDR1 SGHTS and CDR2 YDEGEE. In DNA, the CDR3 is TGTGCCAGCAGCTTCGCTAGCGGGACCTACCGCTCCTACAATGAGCAGTTCTTC. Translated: CASSFASGTYRSYNEQFF.

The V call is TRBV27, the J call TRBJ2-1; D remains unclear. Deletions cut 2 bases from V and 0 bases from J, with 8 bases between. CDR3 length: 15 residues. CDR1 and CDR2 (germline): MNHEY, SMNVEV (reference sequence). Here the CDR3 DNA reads TGTGCCAGCAGTTTAGCCACGAGCTCCTACAATGAGCAGTTCTTC. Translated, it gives CASSLATSSYNEQFF.

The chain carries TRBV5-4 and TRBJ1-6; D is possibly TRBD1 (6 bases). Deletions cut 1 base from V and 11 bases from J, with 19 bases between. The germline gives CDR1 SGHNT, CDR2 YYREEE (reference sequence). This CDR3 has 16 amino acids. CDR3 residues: CASSLKAGGRGAPLHF. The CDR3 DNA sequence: TGTGCCAGCAGCTTGAAGGCGGGGGGCCGCGGGGCACCCCTCCACTTT.